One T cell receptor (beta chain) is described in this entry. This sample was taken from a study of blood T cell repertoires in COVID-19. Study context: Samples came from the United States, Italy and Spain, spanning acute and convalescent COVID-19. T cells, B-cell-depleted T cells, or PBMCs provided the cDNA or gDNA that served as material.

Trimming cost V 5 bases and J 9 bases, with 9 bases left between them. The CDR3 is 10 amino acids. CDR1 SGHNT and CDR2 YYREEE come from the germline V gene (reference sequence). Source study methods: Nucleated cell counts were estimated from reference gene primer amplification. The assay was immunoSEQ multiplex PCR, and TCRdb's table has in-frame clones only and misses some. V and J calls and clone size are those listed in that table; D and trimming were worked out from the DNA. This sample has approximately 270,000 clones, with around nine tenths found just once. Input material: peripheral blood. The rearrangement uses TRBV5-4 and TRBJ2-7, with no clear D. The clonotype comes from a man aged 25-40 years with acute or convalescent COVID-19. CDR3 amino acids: CASSFVAQYF. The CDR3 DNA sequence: TGTGCCAGCAGTTTCGTGGCGCAGTACTTC.